Sequencing of this T cell receptor beta chain was carried out in a study of tumor and adjacent non-tumor tissue in lung cancer. A note on this clonotype: What it recognizes is unknown. An end of the junction differs from the germline gene, which may be a read error.

The library came from three nested PCR rounds adapted from ARM-PCR protocols. One entry per CDR3 protein results from TCRdb running MiXCR on the multiplex PCR reads. The sample includes about 80,000 distinct CDR3 sequences, 72% of them seen just once. This sample's RNA came from whole unsorted tissue. Germline CDR1 reads SGHAT; CDR2 reads FQDESV (reference sequence). The CDR3 runs to 14 residues. Study-level points and caveats: Shorter survival was associated with higher TCR diversity in tumors. Tumor tissue had significantly higher TCR diversity than normal lung.

This chain joins TRBV11-1 and TRBJ2-2, with D tentatively TRBD2 (6 bases). Sample: lung tumor tissue. This TCR was recovered from a woman between 40 and 55 years old with non-small cell lung cancer. CDR3 in amino acids: CASSRDGYTGGLFF. DNA for the CDR3: TGCGCCAGCAGCCGGGACGGGTACACCGGGGGGCTGTTTTTT.